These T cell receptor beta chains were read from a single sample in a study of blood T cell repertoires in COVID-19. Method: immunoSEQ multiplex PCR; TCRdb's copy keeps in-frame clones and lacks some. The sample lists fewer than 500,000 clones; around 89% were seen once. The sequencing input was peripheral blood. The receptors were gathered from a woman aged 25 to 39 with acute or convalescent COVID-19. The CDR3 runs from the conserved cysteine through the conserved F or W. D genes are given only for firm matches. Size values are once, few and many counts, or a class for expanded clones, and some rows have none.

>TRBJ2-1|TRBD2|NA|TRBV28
CASNPGLGGDEQFF
TGTGCCAGCAATCCGGGACTAGGGGGTGATGAGCAGTTCTTC
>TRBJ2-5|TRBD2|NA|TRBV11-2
CASSRGGTLYQETQYF
TGTGCCAGCAGCCGGGGGGGGACACTCTACCAAGAGACCCAGTACTTC
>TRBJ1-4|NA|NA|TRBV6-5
CASTVTGGGEKLFF
TGTGCCAGCACCGTGACAGGTGGGGGTGAAAAACTGTTTTTT
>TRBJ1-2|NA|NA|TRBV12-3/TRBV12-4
CASSLGADGYTF
TGTGCCAGCAGTTTGGGGGCCGATGGCTACACCTTC
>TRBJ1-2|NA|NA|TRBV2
CASSGGRVGYGYTF
TGTGCCAGCAGTGGGGGCAGGGTCGGCTATGGCTACACCTTC
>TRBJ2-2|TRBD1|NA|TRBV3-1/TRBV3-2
CASSQGPGQGAYTGELFF
TGTGCCAGCAGCCAAGGCCCCGGACAGGGGGCGTACACCGGGGAGCTGTTTTTT
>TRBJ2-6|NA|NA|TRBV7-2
CASSLERVGANVLTF
TGTGCCAGCAGCCTGGAGAGGGTCGGGGCCAACGTCCTGACTTTC
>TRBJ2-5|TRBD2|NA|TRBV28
CASSQGLAGGLETQYF
TGTGCCAGCAGCCAAGGACTAGCGGGGGGTCTGGAGACCCAGTACTTC
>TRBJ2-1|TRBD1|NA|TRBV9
CASSASGTAYNEQFF
TGTGCCAGCAGCGCGTCCGGGACAGCTTACAATGAGCAGTTCTTC
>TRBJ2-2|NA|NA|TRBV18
CASSPPGGRNTGELFF
TGTGCCAGCTCGCCTCCCGGGGGGCGTAACACCGGGGAGCTGTTTTTT
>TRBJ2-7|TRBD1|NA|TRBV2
CASERDRGDEQYF
TGTGCCAGCGAGCGGGACAGGGGGGACGAGCAGTACTTC
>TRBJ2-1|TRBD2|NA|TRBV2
CASNGGGSNEQFF
TGTGCCAGCAACGGGGGGGGCAGCAATGAGCAGTTCTTC
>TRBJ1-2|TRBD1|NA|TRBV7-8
CASSSSTRDSSSYTF
TGTGCCAGCAGCTCCTCAACACGGGACAGTTCCTCCTACACCTTC
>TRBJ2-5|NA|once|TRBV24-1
CATSDLGGGAQYF
TGTGCCACCAGTGATTTGGGAGGTGGGGCCCAGTACTTC
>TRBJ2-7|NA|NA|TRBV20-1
CSASLASSYEQYF
TGCAGTGCTAGTTTGGCCAGCTCCTACGAGCAGTACTTC
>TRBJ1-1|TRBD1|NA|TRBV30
CAWRDRVVTEAFF
TGTGCCTGGAGAGACAGGGTTGTCACTGAAGCTTTCTTT
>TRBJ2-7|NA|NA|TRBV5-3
CARSLRRFGGIEQYF
TGTGCCAGAAGCCTACGCCGGTTTGGAGGGATCGAGCAGTACTTC
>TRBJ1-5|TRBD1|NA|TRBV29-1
CSVQTGDQPQHF
TGCAGCGTCCAGACAGGGGATCAGCCCCAGCATTTT